This entry describes one T cell receptor (beta chain). Its antigen is unidentified. Patients were all untreated before their thyroid surgery. Trimming cost V 6 bases and J 8 bases; bases outside gene matches: 16. Germline assignment: CDR1 LGHDT and CDR2 YNNKEL (reference sequence). There are 17 residues in the CDR3. This specimen comes from a study of metastatic and nonmetastatic thyroid tumors. Turning to the study itself: The authors compared repertoires across blood and tumor or nodule tissue from malignant and benign thyroid patients. Study conclusions and caveats: Malignant thyroid tumors reportedly had TCR beta diversity that was significantly higher than in benign nodules, in blood and tumor.

Original methodology: Construction of a distant-metastasis classifier for papillary thyroid cancer relied on CDR3 differences across clinicopathological groups. Through MiXCR, TCRdb re-clonotyped the PCR reads. TCRdb, not the original authors, processed these V and J calls. The table lists 30,000 to 40,000 clones, roughly a third of them singletons, with approximately 24% in the top ten. The genes are TRBV3-1 and TRBJ1-2; 12 bases agree with TRBD1. The sequence was obtained from a female donor with papillary thyroid cancer or a benign thyroid nodule (not recorded which). Some clones in this sample may be carry-over from other donors' samples. Sequenced sample: tumor tissue. CDR3 protein: CASSRADPGQGAGGYTF. CDR3 nucleotide sequence: TGTGCCAGCAGTAGAGCGGACCCGGGACAGGGGGCGGGGGGCTACACCTTC.